This T cell receptor (beta chain) was recovered during a study of Ad26.COV2.S vaccination and SARS-CoV-2 variants. Study information: Ad26.COV2.S given intramuscularly, once or twice 56 days apart.

Some clones are missing from TCRdb's copy, which holds only in-frame ones; the method was immunoSEQ multiplex PCR. Seen here are about 350,000 clones, approximately 85% observed once, and the top ten hold 3% to 4%. Study-wide points: Whether participants received vaccine or placebo, their non-spike TCR breadth was similar.

The V and J ends lost 4 bases and 1 base, in that order; junction bases with no gene match: 3. The CDR3 extends over 14 amino acids. Germline V CDR1 and CDR2: MGHRA, YSYEKL. Worth noting for this clone: Its specificity is not known.

The treatment: about 20 received Ad26.COV2.S at low or high dose, single or two shots; roughly five received placebo; per-sample allocation not given. Day 63 after the first vaccine or placebo injection was the time point for sampling. An adult donor aged 18-55 years was enrolled in Boston. An Ad26 vector expressing Wuhan-strain SARS-CoV-2 spike constituted the vaccine. The sequence derives from a person aged 18 to 59 who received the Ad26.COV2.S COVID-19 vaccine or a placebo. The sequences come from peripheral blood, collected in a trial of Ad26.COV2.S vaccine versus placebo. The chain carries TRBV4-1 and TRBJ2-5; 7 bases are shared with TRBD2. The CDR3 sequence is CASSRGGGQETQYF. As DNA, the CDR3 is TGCGCCAGCAGCCGTGGGGGGGGCCAAGAGACCCAGTACTTC.